These 25 T cell receptor beta chains originate from one sample sequenced in a study of blood T cell repertoires in COVID-19. The table came from immunoSEQ multiplex PCR; TCRdb's copy has only in-frame clones and leaves some out. The profile shows a few hundred thousand clones, about 89% of them singletons. Sequenced input: PBMCs or T cells enriched from blood (not recorded which). The receptors were gathered from a man aged 30 to 45 who had recovered from COVID-19.

V gene TRBV5-1 combines with J gene TRBJ1-5; 12 bases align to TRBD1. V shed 3 bases and J 8 bases; nucleotides not matched to a gene: 6. Germline CDR1 reads SGHRS; CDR2 reads YFSETQ. This CDR3 has 15 residues. The chain's CDR3 is CASSSGTGGLEPQHF. The CDR3 nucleotides read TGCGCCAGCAGCTCCGGGACAGGGGGCTTGGAGCCCCAGCATTTT.

This clone has a single count. The gene calls are TRBV10-3 and TRBJ2-2; TRBD2 matches 16 bases. Germline V gives CDR1 ENHRY, CDR2 SYGVKD. Trimming removed 7 bases from V and 7 bases from J; junction bases left unmatched: 12. The CDR3 covers 18 residues. CDR3: CAITSTGTSGGAIGELFF. The DNA of the CDR3 is TGTGCCATCACCTCCACCGGGACTAGCGGGGGGGCCATCGGGGAGCTGTTTTTT.

This clone was observed a single time. V usage is TRBV6-6 and J usage is TRBJ1-6; D ambiguous. This CDR3 comprises 14 residues. Trimming removed 6 bases at V and 5 bases at J, with 11 bases between. Germline CDR1 and CDR2: MNHNY and SVGAGI (reference sequence). In DNA, the CDR3 is TGTGCCAGCAGCTCGAGGGAAAATAATTCACCCCTCCACTTT. Translated: CASSSRENNSPLHF.

The V gene is TRBV19, the J gene TRBJ1-5; 8 bases agree with TRBD1. Germline V lookup: CDR1 LNHDA, CDR2 SQIVND (reference sequence). V gave up 6 bases and J gave up 1 base; unmatched junction bases: 5. The CDR3 contains 15 residues. CDR3 residues: CASSYRQGSNQPQHF. The CDR3 region has the DNA TGTGCCAGTAGCTATCGACAGGGGAGCAATCAGCCCCAGCATTTT.

The CDR3 nucleotides are TGTGCCAGCTCGCTCACACAGGGGGGGATGAACACTGAAGCTTTCTTT. Residues: CASSLTQGGMNTEAFF. V usage is TRBV18 and J usage is TRBJ1-1, with 8 bases fitting TRBD1. The CDR3 runs 16 residues. Germline assignment: CDR1 KGHSH and CDR2 LQKENI. V lost 6 bases, J lost 0 bases, and 9 bases stayed unmatched.

CDR3 in DNA: TGTGCCAGTAGTAAAAACCCGGTCAATCAGCCCCAGCATTTT. The encoded protein is CASSKNPVNQPQHF. V is TRBV19 and J is TRBJ1-5; no clear D gene. From germline, CDR1 is LNHDA and CDR2 SQIVND (reference sequence). The CDR3 length is 14 residues. V was clipped by 4 bases and J by 3 bases, with 10 bases between them.

The V gene is TRBV4-3, the J gene TRBJ1-2; 7 bases map to TRBD1. Germline CDR1 LGHNA, CDR2 YSLEER. Trimming removed 0 bases from V and 1 base from J; junction bases left unmatched: 8. The CDR3 has 17 residues. CDR3 protein: CASSQEPPQGINYGYTF. The CDR3 nucleotides read TGCGCCAGCAGCCAAGAACCCCCACAGGGGATTAACTATGGCTACACCTTC.

The CDR3 DNA reads TGTGCCAGCAGTGAAGGGGCTTTCTACGAGCAGTACTTC. Amino acids: CASSEGAFYEQYF. The chain carries TRBV6-1 and TRBJ2-7; no clear D gene. V gave up 1 base and J gave up 3 bases, with 7 bases separating them. There are 13 residues in the CDR3. Germline V lookup: CDR1 MNHNS, CDR2 SASEGT.

This chain uses TRBV7-9 with TRBJ1-6; D gene ambiguous. Per the germline V gene, CDR1 is SEHNR and CDR2 is FQNEAQ (reference sequence). The CDR3 loop spans 13 amino acids. V was clipped by 1 base and J by 10 bases, with 8 bases between them. The CDR3 region has the DNA TGTGCCAGCAGCTTAGTTACGGGGTCACCCCTCCACTTT. Its translation is CASSLVTGSPLHF.

V and J are TRBV11-2 and TRBJ2-7, with 15 bases lining up with TRBD2. Germline values: CDR1 SGHAT, CDR2 FQNNGV. There are 16 residues in the CDR3. Losses at the gene ends were 4 bases for V and 7 bases for J; bases not matched to a gene: 8. The CDR3 loop reads CASSSIGLAGGNEQYF. The CDR3, as DNA: TGTGCCAGCAGCTCCATAGGACTAGCGGGGGGGAATGAGCAGTACTTC.

V usage is TRBV27 and J usage is TRBJ1-3; no clear D. Trimming took 3 bases from V and 0 from J, leaving 3 bases between them. CDR1 is MNHEY and CDR2 is SMNVEV in the germline V gene (reference sequence). The CDR3 is 13 residues long. CDR3 amino acids: CASSFRSGNTIYF. The CDR3 region has the DNA TGTGCCAGCAGTTTTCGCTCTGGAAACACCATATATTTT.

This clone was recorded only once. This rearrangement joins TRBV4-3 to TRBJ2-5; D may be TRBD1 (6 bases). Germline V gives CDR1 LGHNA, CDR2 YSLEER. The CDR3 has 14 amino acids. The V gene lost 4 bases and the J gene lost 7 bases, with 16 bases spanning the gap. CDR3 coding DNA: TGCGCCAGCAGCCCAGCACAGGGTCACGGGACCCAGTACTTC. This codes for CASSPAQGHGTQYF.

V usage is TRBV6-5 and J usage is TRBJ2-1, with D tentatively TRBD2 (5 bases). Trimming left V 0 bases short and J 10 bases short, with 7 bases between. Germline V gene lookup returns CDR1 MNHEY and CDR2 SVGAGI. The CDR3 spans 12 residues. CDR3 sequence: CASSYSGREQFF. CDR3 sequence (DNA): TGTGCCAGCAGTTACTCGGGGAGAGAGCAGTTCTTC.

The chain has TRBV13 and TRBJ2-3; D remains unclear. Trimming took 2 bases from V and 2 from J, leaving 11 bases between them. Germline CDR1 PRHDT, CDR2 FYEKMQ (reference sequence). The CDR3 loop spans 15 amino acids. The CDR3 is CASSLRGPITDTQYF. In nucleotides, the CDR3 is TGTGCCAGCAGCTTAAGAGGCCCAATCACAGATACGCAGTATTTT.

The chain recombines TRBV2 with TRBJ2-7, with TRBD1 matching over 11 bases. This CDR3 has 14 amino acids. Germline V gene sequence: CDR1 SNHLY, CDR2 FYNNEI. V shed 4 bases, J shed 3 bases, and the junction held 2 bases outside the gene matches. Written as DNA, the CDR3 is TGTGCCAGCAGTGCCGGGACAGGGGGCTACGAGCAGTACTTC. Protein sequence: CASSAGTGGYEQYF.

This chain connects TRBV7-5 to TRBJ1-2. TRBV7-5 is a pseudogene segment. This CDR3 has 14 amino acids. In DNA, the CDR3 is TGTGCCAGAAGCTTAGGACTGTCGAACTATGGCTACACCTTC. It codes for CARSLGLSNYGYTF.

J is TRBJ2-5 and V is TRBV7-9, with 8 bases identical to TRBD1. With V trimmed by 1 base and J by 2 bases, 6 bases remained unmatched. Germline assignment: CDR1 SEHNR and CDR2 FQNEAQ (reference sequence). The CDR3 is 16 residues long. CDR3 DNA sequence: TGTGCCAGCAGCTTAGACAGGACAGGGCCACAAGAGACCCAGTACTTC. Translating it yields CASSLDRTGPQETQYF.

The chain has TRBV4-1 and TRBJ1-1; D perhaps matches TRBD1 (5 bases). Germline V gene sequence: CDR1 MGHRA, CDR2 YSYEKL. The V end lost 1 base, the J end lost 3 bases, and 18 bases lay between the germline ends. The CDR3 is 17 amino acids. The CDR3 is CASSQAGRRGSDTEAFF. The CDR3 DNA reads TGCGCCAGCAGCCAAGCGGGAAGGCGGGGCAGTGACACTGAAGCTTTCTTT.

The chain employs TRBV19 and TRBJ1-1, with 8 bases fitting TRBD1. The CDR3 runs to 14 residues. With V trimmed by 9 bases and J by 7 bases, 13 bases remained unmatched. CDR1 is LNHDA and CDR2 is SQIVND in the germline V gene (reference sequence). The CDR3 sequence: CASTIAGQGGEAFF. DNA for the CDR3: TGTGCCAGCACCATCGCCGGACAGGGAGGTGAAGCTTTCTTT. Full variable domain (rest looked up from reference TRBV19 and TRBJ1-1): DGGITQSPKYLFRKEGQNVTLSCEQNLNHDAMYWYRQDPGQGLRLIYYSQIVNDFQKGDIAEGYSVSREKKESFPLTVTSAQKNPTAFYLCASTIAGQGGEAFFGQGTRLTVV.

The chain recombines TRBV5-1 with TRBJ1-1; TRBD1 matches 7 bases. Germline V gene lookup returns CDR1 SGHRS and CDR2 YFSETQ. The CDR3 spans 15 residues. J was trimmed by 1 base and V by 4 bases; bases with no gene match: 7. CDR3 sequence: CASSVGGQRNTEAFF. The CDR3 nucleotides read TGCGCCAGCAGCGTGGGGGGACAGAGGAACACTGAAGCTTTCTTT.

The chain couples TRBV6-2 or TRBV6-3 to TRBJ2-3, with 8 bases identical to TRBD2. V shed 0 bases and J 2 bases; nucleotides not matched to a gene: 7. Germline CDR1 MNHEY, CDR2 SVGEGT. The CDR3 is made up of 17 amino acids. Here the CDR3 reads CASSYSYTSGYTDTQYF. CDR3 DNA sequence: TGTGCCAGCAGTTACTCTTATACTAGCGGCTACACAGATACGCAGTATTTT.

This clone has just one count. The rearrangement uses TRBV4-3 and TRBJ2-5; 7 bases align to TRBD2. Germline values: CDR1 LGHNA, CDR2 YSLEER. CDR3 length equals 16 residues. Germline trimming cut 0 bases from V and 1 base from J; bases unmatched to any gene: 5. CDR3 bases: TGCGCCAGCAGCCAAGATGTGGGGGGGACCCAAGAGACCCAGTACTTC. Its translation: CASSQDVGGTQETQYF.

The chain is built from TRBV7-3 and TRBJ2-5; 7 nucleotides align to TRBD2. V lost 7 bases and J lost 1; bases outside the gene matches: 9. This CDR3 is 15 amino acids long. Germline V CDR1 and CDR2: SGHTA, FQGTGA. The CDR3, as DNA: TGTGCCAGCAACCCAACGGGGGGTCCCCAAGAGACCCAGTACTTC. It encodes CASNPTGGPQETQYF.

The chain joins TRBV9 to TRBJ1-5; tentative D call: TRBD1 (5 bases). Per germline, CDR1 SGDLS and CDR2 YYNGEE. The CDR3 extends over 14 amino acids. The V end lost 3 bases, the J end lost 5 bases, and 12 bases lay between the germline ends. The CDR3 sequence is CASSGPDSYQPQHF. DNA of the CDR3: TGTGCCAGCAGCGGCCCCGACAGTTATCAGCCCCAGCATTTT. Full variable domain (outside the CDR3, taken from reference TRBV9 and TRBJ1-5): DSGVTQTPKHLITATGQRVTLRCSPRSGDLSVYWYQQSLDQGLQFLIQYYNGEERAKGNILERFSAQQFPDLHSELNLSSLELGDSALYFCASSGPDSYQPQHFGDGTRLSIL.

The rearrangement uses TRBV4-3 and TRBJ1-6, with TRBD1 matching over 9 bases. This CDR3 has 18 amino acids. Germline V lookup: CDR1 LGHNA, CDR2 YSLEER. V shed 0 bases and J 10 bases; nucleotides not matched to a gene: 13. The CDR3 bases are TGCGCCAGCAGCCAAGACCCCCCCGGAGGGACAGGGAGGTCACCCCTCCACTTT. This sequence encodes CASSQDPPGGTGRSPLHF.